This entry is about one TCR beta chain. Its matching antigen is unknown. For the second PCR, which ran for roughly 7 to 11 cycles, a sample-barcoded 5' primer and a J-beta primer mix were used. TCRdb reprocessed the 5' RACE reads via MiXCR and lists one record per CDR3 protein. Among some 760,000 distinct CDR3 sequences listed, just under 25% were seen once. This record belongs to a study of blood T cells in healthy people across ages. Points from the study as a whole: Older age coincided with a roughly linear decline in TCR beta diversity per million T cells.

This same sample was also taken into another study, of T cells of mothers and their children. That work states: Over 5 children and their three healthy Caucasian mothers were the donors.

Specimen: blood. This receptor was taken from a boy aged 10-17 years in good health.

The CDR3 region is CASIARTSGGPPFF. Here the CDR3 DNA reads TGTGCCAGCATTGCACGGACTAGCGGGGGGCCGCCGTTCTTC. The V and J genes are TRBV7-2 and TRBJ2-1, with TRBD2 identical over 14 bases. V was pared by 7 bases and J by 15 bases, with 11 bases of the junction left unmatched. Per the germline V gene, CDR1 is SGHTA and CDR2 is FQGNSA. The CDR3 consists of 14 residues.